These T cell receptor beta chains were read from a single sample in a study of shared clonotypes between healthy human individuals. Sequencing used immunoSEQ multiplex PCR; TCRdb keeps in-frame clones, though not all of them. This table has roughly 2.2 million clones, 85% to 95% appearing once. Specimen: naive CD4+ T cells from PBMCs. Source of these receptors: a man aged 18 to 29 in good health. Some clones in this sample may be carry-over from other donors' samples. The CDR3 runs from the conserved cysteine through the conserved F or W. Each record gives: J gene, D gene, clone size, V gene, CDR3 DNA, CDR3 protein. D genes are given only for firm matches. Expanded clones get a size class; other rows say once, few or many, or leave the size out.

>TRBJ1-1|TRBD1|few|TRBV7-9
TGTGCCAGCAGCCAAGAGACAGGGGAAGCTTTCTTT
CASSQETGEAFF
>TRBJ1-1|TRBD1|once|TRBV5-1
TGCGCCAGCACTTGGACAGGGGGCAATGAAGCTTTCTTT
CASTWTGGNEAFF
>TRBJ1-1|TRBD1|NA|TRBV7-9
TGTGCCAGCAGCTTTGGGCAGGGGGATACTGAAGCTTTCTTT
CASSFGQGDTEAFF
>TRBJ1-4|TRBD1|NA|TRBV4-1
TGCGCCAGCAGCCAATCAGGGGGAGGTGGTGAAAAACTGTTTTTT
CASSQSGGGGEKLFF
>TRBJ1-2|TRBD1|NA|TRBV9
TGTGCCAGCAGCGTAACAGGGGCGGGACAGGGGCATGGCTACACCTTC
CASSVTGAGQGHGYTF
>TRBJ2-7|NA|NA|TRBV5-1
TGCGCCAGCAGCTTGGTGCCAGGGGTCTCCTACGAGCAGTACTTC
CASSLVPGVSYEQYF
>TRBJ2-1|TRBD2|NA|TRBV7-8
TGTGCCAGCAGCTTATCCCACCCTAGCGGGAGGGCCCTCCACTACAATGAGCAGTTCTTC
CASSLSHPSGRALHYNEQFF
>TRBJ2-5|TRBD1|NA|TRBV5-1
TGCGCCAGCAGCTTGGGACAGGGGTTTCGGACCCAGTACTTC
CASSLGQGFRTQYF
>TRBJ2-7|NA|NA|TRBV2
TGTGCCAGCAGGGGAGAGTCCTACGAGCAGTACTTC
CASRGESYEQYF
>TRBJ1-2|TRBD1|NA|TRBV19
TGTGCCAGTAGTGTGGGACAGGGAGGAGGCTACACCTTC
CASSVGQGGGYTF
>TRBJ1-1|NA|NA|TRBV29-1
TGCAGCGTTGAATACCTCGGGTCGGCGGGCACTGAAGCTTTCTTT
CSVEYLGSAGTEAFF
>TRBJ1-1|NA|NA|TRBV9
TGTGCCAGCAGCGTGGGGACGGGGAACACTGAAGCTTTCTTT
CASSVGTGNTEAFF
>TRBJ1-2|NA|once|TRBV7-8
TGTGCCAGCAGCTTCGTTGGGTATGGCTACACCTTC
CASSFVGYGYTF
>TRBJ2-5|TRBD2|NA|TRBV5-1
TGCGCCAGCAGCCCGGGGGGATTCCATGGGTCAACCTGGGAGACCCAGTACTTC
CASSPGGFHGSTWETQYF
>TRBJ2-1|TRBD2|NA|TRBV27
TGTGCCAGCAGTTTGCGGCGGGAGGGCCGGAATGAGCAGTTCTTC
CASSLRREGRNEQFF
>TRBJ2-1|NA|NA|TRBV7-2
TGTGCCAGCGGAGGCTCCTCGTACAATGAGCAGTTCTTC
CASGGSSYNEQFF
>TRBJ1-1|NA|NA|TRBV6-5
TGTGCCAGCAGTGACAGCACTAGGGCTTTCTTT
CASSDSTRAFF
>TRBJ1-3|NA|NA|TRBV6-5
TGTGCCAGCAGGAACGGCGGCTCTGGAAACACCATATATTTT
CASRNGGSGNTIYF